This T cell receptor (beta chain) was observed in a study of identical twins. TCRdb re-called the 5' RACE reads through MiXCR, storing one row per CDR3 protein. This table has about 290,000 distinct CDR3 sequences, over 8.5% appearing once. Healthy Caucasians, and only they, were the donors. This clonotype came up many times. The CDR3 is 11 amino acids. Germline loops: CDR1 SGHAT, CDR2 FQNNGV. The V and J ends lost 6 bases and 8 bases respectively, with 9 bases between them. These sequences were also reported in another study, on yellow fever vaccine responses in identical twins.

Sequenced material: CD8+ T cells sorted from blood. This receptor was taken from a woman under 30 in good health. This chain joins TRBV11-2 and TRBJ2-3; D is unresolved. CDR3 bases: TGTGCCAGCAGTTTGGATGGTACGCAGTATTTT. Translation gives CASSLDGTQYF.